Reported below is one T cell receptor (beta chain). The record originates from a study of cytomegalovirus exposure and HLA in healthy donors. The CDR3 is 15 amino acids. Germline-derived CDR1 and CDR2 are LNHDA and SQIVND (reference sequence). Trimming took off 3 bases at V and 1 base at J, with 11 bases between the two ends. Sequencing used immunoSEQ multiplex PCR; TCRdb keeps in-frame clones, though not all of them. The data contain 100,000 or so clones, less than 85% of them singletons. The chain has TRBV19 and TRBJ2-3; D is possibly TRBD1 (6 bases). Sequencing was performed on PBMCs. This TCR was recovered from a man between 18 and 29 years old in good health and CMV-seropositive. CDR3 coding DNA: TGTGCCAGTAGTATCCAGGGGCGCGGCACAGATACGCAGTATTTT. Translating gives CASSIQGRGTDTQYF.